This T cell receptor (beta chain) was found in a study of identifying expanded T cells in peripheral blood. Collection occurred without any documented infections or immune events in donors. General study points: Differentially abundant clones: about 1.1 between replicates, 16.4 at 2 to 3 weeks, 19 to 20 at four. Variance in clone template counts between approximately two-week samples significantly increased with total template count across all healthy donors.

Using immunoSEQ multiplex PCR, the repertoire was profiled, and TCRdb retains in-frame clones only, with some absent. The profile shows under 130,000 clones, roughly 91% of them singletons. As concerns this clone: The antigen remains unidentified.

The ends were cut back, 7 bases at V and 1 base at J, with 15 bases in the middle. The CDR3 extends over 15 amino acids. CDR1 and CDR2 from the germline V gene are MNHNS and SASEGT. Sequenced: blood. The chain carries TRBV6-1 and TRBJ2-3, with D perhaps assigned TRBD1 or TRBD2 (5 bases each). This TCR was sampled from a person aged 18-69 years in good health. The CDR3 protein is CASTVRDGGTDTQYF. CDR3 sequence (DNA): TGTGCCAGCACGGTTAGGGACGGAGGCACAGATACGCAGTATTTT.